This T cell receptor (beta chain) was recorded in a study of T-cell memory formation after mild COVID-19. As for the study in general: Among the donors, TCR clusters were largely specific to each donor. The study, taken as a whole, reports: Memory cells collected pre-infection included some clones that later responded, suggesting cross-reactive memory joined.

V shed 4 bases and J shed 5 bases, with 12 bases lying between them. The CDR3 extends over 13 amino acids. Germline loops: CDR1 SGHTA, CDR2 FQGNSA. TCRdb reprocessed the 5' RACE reads via MiXCR and lists one record per CDR3 protein. This sample has roughly 120,000 distinct CDR3 sequences, with about 17% found just once. The sample holds a few counts of this clonotype. The antigen remains undetermined. The source of this sequence is an adult woman who had mild COVID-19 (a few samples of this study predate the infection). Cell type and time point are not known. Input material: PBMCs or a T cell subset sorted from them (not recorded which). The rearrangement joins TRBV7-2 to TRBJ2-7; D possibly uses TRBD1 or TRBD2 (5 bases each). The CDR3 DNA sequence: TGTGCCAGCAGCTCGTCGGGGCGGGACGAGCAGTACTTC. The encoded protein is CASSSSGRDEQYF.